This T cell receptor beta chain was sequenced during a study of CXCR3-negative and CXCR3-positive naive CD8 T cells. All TRB cDNA libraries came from 5' RACE performed with UMI labels. TCRdb reprocessed the 5' RACE reads and keeps a single row for each CDR3 protein, giving no DNA. In total, the table holds tens of thousands of distinct CDR3 sequences. This CDR3 comprises 14 residues. Germline V gene sequence: CDR1 SQVTM, CDR2 ANQGSEA. This rearrangement joins TRBV29-1 to TRBJ2-1; TCRdb returns TRBD1, unconfirmable since there is no DNA. Sequencing was carried out using memory CD8+ T cells from blood. This sequence originates from a human donor in good health. Some clones in this sample may be carry-over from other donors' samples. CDR3 residues: CSVSRGADGNEQFF.